The 16 T cell receptor beta chains in this list originate from one sample, sequenced in a study of control samples from healthy donors and cancer patients. This table comes from immunoSEQ multiplex PCR, and its TCRdb copy is limited to in-frame clones, with some not included. The sample comprises some 140,000 clones, roughly 94% of which are singletons, and 13% to 15% rests with the top ten. Specimen: PBMCs. All receptors derive from a man in his sixties with colorectal cancer.

Of note for this clone: Distinct nucleotide sequences in the sample also encode this CDR3. The chain couples TRBV9 to TRBJ2-3; D unresolved. The CDR3 runs 13 residues. Germline CDR1 SGDLS, CDR2 YYNGEE. V lost 3 bases and J lost 3, with 8 bases in between. CDR3 nucleotide sequence: TGTGCCAGCAGCGCACTAAGTACAGATACGCAGTATTTT. It yields the protein CASSALSTDTQYF.

J is TRBJ2-2 and V is TRBV3-1 (or the pseudogene TRBV3-2); the D gene is possibly TRBD2 (6 bases). Germline V gives CDR1 LGHDT, CDR2 YNNKEL (reference sequence). This CDR3 contains 16 residues. The V and J ends lost 1 base and 0 bases respectively, with 9 bases between them. The CDR3 here is CASSQGAGTNTGELFF. Written as DNA, the CDR3 is TGTGCCAGCAGCCAAGGGGCGGGAACGAACACCGGGGAGCTGTTTTTT.

CDR3 sequence reads: CASSQEDRGWDEQFF. The CDR3, as DNA: TGCGCCAGCAGCCAAGAGGACAGGGGGTGGGATGAGCAGTTCTTC. The chain has TRBV4-1 and TRBJ2-1, with 10 positions matching TRBD1. Germline loops: CDR1 MGHRA, CDR2 YSYEKL. Unmatched junction bases numbered 4, after V lost 0 bases and J lost 8 bases. The CDR3 extends over 15 amino acids.

V gene TRBV5-1 combines with J gene TRBJ2-5; 8 positions match TRBD1. In germline, CDR1 is SGHRS, CDR2 YFSETQ. This CDR3 is 14 amino acids long. With 0 bases clipped from V and 6 bases from J, the junction kept 4 bases outside the gene matches. Written as DNA, the CDR3 is TGCGCCAGCAGCTTGGGACAGGGGTTTCAGACCCAGTACTTC. Translating it yields CASSLGQGFQTQYF.

The chain has TRBV18 and TRBJ1-2; 8 nucleotides match TRBD1. This CDR3 comprises 13 residues. Germline CDR1 is KGHSH and CDR2 is LQKENI. The ends lost 6 bases at V and 3 bases at J; junction bases unmatched: 3. For the CDR3, the DNA is TGTGCCAGCTCTCAGGGGGCGGACTATGGCTACACCTTC. Its translation is CASSQGADYGYTF. Full variable domain (rest looked up from reference TRBV18 and TRBJ1-2): NAGVMQNPRHLVRRRGQEARLRCSPMKGHSHVYWYRQLPEEGLKFMVYLQKENIIDESGMPKERFSAEFPKEGPSILRIQQVVRGDSAAYFCASSQGADYGYTFGSGTRLTVV.

The J gene is TRBJ1-5, the V gene TRBV19; D not resolved. Germline values: CDR1 LNHDA, CDR2 SQIVND (reference sequence). With 7 bases removed from V and 3 bases from J, the gap between germline ends came to 7 bases. The CDR3 consists of 12 residues. The CDR3: CASTQINQPQHF. CDR3 DNA sequence: TGTGCCAGTACCCAGATCAATCAGCCCCAGCATTTT. The full variable domain, rest sourced from reference TRBV19 and TRBJ1-5, is DGGITQSPKYLFRKEGQNVTLSCEQNLNHDAMYWYRQDPGQGLRLIYYSQIVNDFQKGDIAEGYSVSREKKESFPLTVTSAQKNPTAFYLCASTQINQPQHFGDGTRLSIL.

The V call is TRBV7-9, the J call TRBJ2-7; tentatively, D is TRBD1 (6 bases). V was shortened by 5 bases and J by 0 bases, with 20 bases between the two germline ends. The V gene's germline CDR1 is SEHNR and CDR2 FQNEAQ (reference sequence). This CDR3 spans 17 amino acids. CDR3 nucleotides: TGTGCCAGCAGCCCCACACTGCGTGACAGGAGCTCCTACGAGCAGTACTTC. This encodes CASSPTLRDRSSYEQYF.

V gene TRBV6-5 combines with J gene TRBJ2-7, with D perhaps matching TRBD1 (5 bases). Germline V gene data show CDR1 as MNHEY and CDR2 as SVGAGI. Trimming stripped 8 bases from V and 2 bases from J, with 13 bases between. The CDR3 consists of 13 residues. CDR3 residues: CASQQGNPYEQYF. The CDR3 bases are TGTGCCAGCCAGCAGGGCAACCCCTACGAGCAGTACTTC.

The chain carries TRBV12-3 or TRBV12-4 and TRBJ1-1; D gene ambiguous. Deletions cut 3 bases from V and 4 bases from J, with 9 bases between. The CDR3 is 13 amino acids. In DNA form, the CDR3 reads TGTGCCAGCAGTTTCAATTTTCCCACTGAAGCTTTCTTT. This sequence encodes CASSFNFPTEAFF.

V usage is TRBV15 and J usage is TRBJ2-7; 9 bases agree with TRBD1. CDR1 is LNHNV and CDR2 is YYDKDF in the germline V gene (reference sequence). The CDR3 covers 15 residues. The V gene end was trimmed by 4 bases and the J gene end by 3 bases; junction bases not matched to a gene: 7. CDR3 loop: CATSNWTGAGYEQYF. The CDR3 DNA follows: TGTGCCACCAGCAACTGGACAGGGGCCGGCTACGAGCAGTACTTC.

The V and J genes are TRBV12-3 or TRBV12-4 and TRBJ1-1, with D possibly being TRBD1 (6 bases). V gave up 1 base and J gave up 11 bases, with 14 bases separating them. The CDR3 has 13 residues. The CDR3 protein is CASSLVVDSGAFF. The CDR3 DNA sequence: TGTGCCAGCAGTTTAGTCGTGGACAGCGGGGCTTTCTTT.

This chain connects TRBV6-5 to TRBJ2-7, with 13 bases that match TRBD2. With 4 bases clipped from V and 2 bases from J, the junction kept 5 bases outside the gene matches. CDR3 length equals 16 residues. The germline V gene encodes CDR1 MNHEY and CDR2 SVGAGI. This chain's CDR3 is CASSSGLAGVPYEQYF. The DNA of the CDR3 is TGTGCCAGCAGTTCTGGACTAGCGGGGGTCCCCTACGAGCAGTACTTC.

The chain links TRBV5-4 to TRBJ2-2; 8 bases fit TRBD2. V was clipped by 4 bases and J by 7 bases; unmatched bases: 9. The CDR3 has 15 amino acids. Looked up from germline, CDR1 is SGHNT and CDR2 is YYREEE (reference sequence). CDR3 bases: TGTGCCAGCAGCAGAGGACTAGCAAACGGCGGGGAGCTGTTTTTT. Translation: CASSRGLANGGELFF.

The chain employs TRBV30 and TRBJ2-3, with 9 bases aligning to TRBD2. The CDR3 is made up of 11 amino acids. Germline V gene lookup returns CDR1 GTSNPN and CDR2 SVGIG (reference sequence). The junction had 1 base not matched to a gene; V was cut back by 1 base and J by 11 bases. DNA of the CDR3: TGTGCCTGGAGTGGAGCGGGGGGGCAGTATTTT. It specifies CAWSGAGGQYF.

The J gene is TRBJ1-5, the V gene TRBV19; possible D gene TRBD1, 6 bases. Germline V gene data show CDR1 as LNHDA and CDR2 as SQIVND (reference sequence). V shed 4 bases and J shed 3 bases, with 13 bases lying between them. The CDR3 totals 15 residues. CDR3 bases: TGTGCCAGTAGTAGCCTGACAGGAACCAATCAGCCCCAGCATTTT. As protein: CASSSLTGTNQPQHF.

The chain recombines TRBV2 with TRBJ1-5; weak D call: TRBD1 (6 bases). CDR3 length: 14 residues. Trimming shortened V by 5 bases and J by 3 bases, and 11 bases separated the two germline ends. The germline CDR1 and CDR2 sequences are SNHLY and FYNNEI. The CDR3 DNA reads as TGTGCCAGCAGTCAGGGGAGCGACAATCAGCCCCAGCATTTT. Protein: CASSQGSDNQPQHF.